This TCR beta chain comes out of a study of beta chain features in type 1 diabetes. Across the whole study: Patients shared similar age, gender and cell yields with healthy donors. Study outcomes and limitations: PCR might favor shorter templates, equally in patients and controls. There was no resolution here of whether HLA type influences TCRB rearrangement. Shortening of TCRB CDR3s, moderate but significant, appeared in all four CD4+ subsets of Type 1 diabetes patients.

The entirety of the isolated RNA underwent reverse transcription, so expressed TCRB transcripts were sequenced. TCRdb's table, derived via immunoSEQ multiplex PCR, lists solely in-frame clones and lacks some. Among fewer than 300,000 clones listed, about 20% were seen once. In germline, CDR1 is SGHRS, CDR2 YFSETQ. The CDR3 runs to 16 residues. With 0 bases removed from V and 2 bases from J, the gap between germline ends came to 13 bases. About this clone: The target antigen is unknown.

This chain joins TRBV5-1 and TRBJ2-3; tentatively, D is TRBD2 (5 bases). Source material: naive CD4+ T cells from blood. The TCR originated in a woman in her 40s with type 1 diabetes. The CDR3 loop is CASSLAVDYLTDTQYF. CDR3 DNA sequence: TGCGCCAGCAGCTTGGCCGTAGACTACCTCACAGATACGCAGTATTTT. The full variable domain, rest sourced from reference TRBV5-1 and TRBJ2-3, is KAGVTQTPRYLIKTRGQQVTLSCSPISGHRSVSWYQQTPGQGLQFLFEYFSETQRNKGNFPGRFSGRQFSNSRSEMNVSTLELGDSALYLCASSLAVDYLTDTQYFGPGTRLTVL.